The sequence of this TCR beta chain was determined in a study of T cells in Graves' hyperthyroidism and ophthalmopathy. Researchers defined stable Graves' hyperthyroidism as no ophthalmopathy progression within 18 months. Any patient presenting with uncontrolled infection, other autoimmune disease, pregnancy or lactation was left out. Out of approximately 9.9 ml of fresh peripheral blood came the PBMCs. CDR3 length: 15 residues. Trimming shortened V by 10 bases and J by 3 bases, and 20 bases separated the two germline ends. RNA transcripts gave rise to amplified TCR beta CDR3 regions. During a first-round RT-PCR of the TCR CDR3, the HTBI primer set was used. One entry per CDR3 protein, called by TCRdb with MiXCR from the multiplex PCR reads. This sample has some 700,000 distinct CDR3 sequences; 15% to 20% occur once, and the top ten carry around 15%. This clonotype was counted many times.

Material for sequencing was blood. J is TRBJ2-3 and V is TRBV12-3 or TRBV12-4; no definite D call. This sequence originates from a man aged 50-59 years with Graves' hyperthyroidism. CDR3 DNA sequence: TGTGCCACCCAGTCAGGTCGAACTCTAACAGATACGCAGTATTTT. Its protein product is CATQSGRTLTDTQYF.